The rows below give T cell receptor beta chains drawn from one sample of a study of CD8+ T cells in alopecia areata. Profiling relied on immunoSEQ multiplex PCR, and the TCRdb table lists in-frame clones only, not all of them. The data show around 140,000 clones, over 80% seen once. Sequencing used CD8+ T cells sorted from blood, obtained at week 0. The source is a human donor with alopecia areata. Each CDR3 is given with its conserved first and last residue. A D gene is named only where the DNA matches it firmly. A row's size may be missing; if present it is once, few, many or a size class.

clone_size	v_call	j_call	d_call	cdr3_nt	cdr3_aa
.	TRBV5-1	TRBJ1-1	.	TGCGCCAGCAGCTTTCCGGGGAACACTGAAGCTTTCTTT	CASSFPGNTEAFF
.	TRBV29-1	TRBJ2-1	.	TGCAGCGTCGGACTTGACAATGAGCAGTTCTTC	CSVGLDNEQFF
.	TRBV27	TRBJ2-7	.	TGTGCCAGCAGTTTGGCCACGACATACGAGCAGTACTTC	CASSLATTYEQYF
.	TRBV7-6	TRBJ2-3	TRBD2	TGTGCCAGCAGCTTAGCGTCGGTCGGGGGGGCAGTGGATACGCAGTATTTT	CASSLASVGGAVDTQYF
.	TRBV7-9	TRBJ2-2	.	TGTGCCAGCAGCTTGGCGACTGCGGTGCGCGGGGAGCTGTTTTTT	CASSLATAVRGELFF
.	TRBV10-1	TRBJ2-3	.	TGCGCCAGCAGTGAGTCGCTGGGGGATACGCAGTATTTT	CASSESLGDTQYF
.	TRBV5-6	TRBJ1-3	.	TGTGCCAGCAGCTTGGTGTCGTTCGGAAACACCATATATTTT	CASSLVSFGNTIYF
.	TRBV19	TRBJ1-1	.	TGTGCCAGTAGTACCTGGGCAGAGGGGCTAGTCAACACTGAAGCTTTCTTT	CASSTWAEGLVNTEAFF
.	TRBV30	TRBJ2-3	.	TGTGCCTGGAGTGTGGGGGGAAGAAGAGATACGCAGTATTTT	CAWSVGGRRDTQYF
.	TRBV27	TRBJ2-1	TRBD2	TGTGCCAGCAGTTCAGATGTCATCCTAGCGGGGGGCCCTGACAGCTCCTACAATGAGCAGTTCTTC	CASSSDVILAGGPDSSYNEQFF
.	TRBV4-2	TRBJ2-3	TRBD2	TGTGCCAGCAGCCAAGATCAGACGGGGGGGCCCCTAGTTACGCAGTATTTT	CASSQDQTGGPLVTQYF
once	TRBV29-1	TRBJ2-7	TRBD1	TGCAGCGCCCGGACAGGGATCTCCTACGAGCAGTACTTC	CSARTGISYEQYF
.	TRBV5-1	TRBJ2-1	TRBD1	TGCGCCAGCAGCACGGGACAGGGGTTTGAGCAGTTCTTC	CASSTGQGFEQFF
few	TRBV29-1	TRBJ2-7	.	TGCAGCGTTGAAAGGGCCTCGGCGGGCCCGGGGGAGCAGTACTTC	CSVERASAGPGEQYF
.	TRBV27	TRBJ2-7	TRBD2	TGTGCCAGCAGTTTATATCCTAGCGGGGGCCTCTACGAGCAGTACTTC	CASSLYPSGGLYEQYF
.	TRBV5-6	TRBJ2-7	TRBD1	TGTGCCAGCAGTGTGACAGGGGTTTGGTACGAGCAGTACTTC	CASSVTGVWYEQYF
.	TRBV5-4	TRBJ2-2	.	TGTGCCAGCAGCTTCGGACCGGGCGCCGGGGAGCTGTTTTTT	CASSFGPGAGELFF
.	TRBV19	TRBJ2-3	TRBD2	TGTGCCAGTAAGCGGGGTGGCACAGATACGCAGTATTTT	CASKRGGTDTQYF
.	TRBV27	TRBJ2-2	.	TGTGCCAGCAGTTTAGTAGAACGCGGGGAGCTGTTTTTT	CASSLVERGELFF
.	TRBV27	TRBJ2-1	TRBD1	TGTGCCAGCAGTTTAGGGACAGGTTCCTACAATGAGCAGTTCTTC	CASSLGTGSYNEQFF
.	TRBV7-2	TRBJ2-2	.	TGTGCCAGCAGCTTAGCTACAGCCATACGTTACACCGGGGAGCTGTTTTTT	CASSLATAIRYTGELFF
once	TRBV5-4	TRBJ1-1	.	TGTGCCAGCAAAAATCCGGGAACTGAAGCTTTCTTT	CASKNPGTEAFF
.	TRBV6-5	TRBJ1-1	.	TGTGCCAGCAGTTACTCGGCAGGGGCCCAAACTGAAGCTTTCTTT	CASSYSAGAQTEAFF
.	TRBV9	TRBJ2-1	TRBD1	TGTGCCAGCAGCGTAGGAGGGGGCGGCGACAATGAGCAGTTCTTC	CASSVGGGGDNEQFF
.	TRBV29-1	TRBJ2-1	.	TGCAGCGCGGTGGGGGGCATGCAGTTCTTC	CSAVGGMQFF
.	TRBV9	TRBJ2-3	TRBD2	TGTGCCAGCAGCGTAGGGGCGGGGGGCACAGATACGCAGTATTTT	CASSVGAGGTDTQYF
few	TRBV18	TRBJ2-7	TRBD1	TGTGCCAGCTCACCAGACAGGGCCTACGAGCAGTACTTC	CASSPDRAYEQYF
.	TRBV29-1	TRBJ2-1	.	TGCAGCGGCGACCGGGACAATGAGCAGTTCTTC	CSGDRDNEQFF
.	TRBV27	TRBJ1-4	TRBD1	TGTGCCAGCAGTTTAAACAGGGGGGTCGAAAAACTGTTTTTT	CASSLNRGVEKLFF
.	TRBV7-3	TRBJ2-3	.	TGTGCCAGCAGCTTAGATGGAGATACGCAGTATTTT	CASSLDGDTQYF
.	TRBV5-1	TRBJ2-1	.	TGCGCCAGCAGTCTAGGGGTATCTAACTATGAGCAGTTCTTC	CASSLGVSNYEQFF
.	TRBV5-1	TRBJ1-5	.	TGCGCCAGCAGCTTCGGTCTCGGACTCGGCTACTATAGCAATCAGCCCCAGCATTTT	CASSFGLGLGYYSNQPQHF
.	TRBV19	TRBJ2-7	TRBD2	TGTGCCAGTAGTATCGGGGGGTCCTACGAGCAGTACTTC	CASSIGGSYEQYF
.	TRBV27	TRBJ2-1	.	TGTGCCAGCAGTAGGACTTGGAATGAGCAGTTCTTC	CASSRTWNEQFF
.	TRBV7-9	TRBJ2-5	TRBD1	TGTGCCAGCAGTTATGGACAGGGGGCCCAGGAGACCCAGTACTTC	CASSYGQGAQETQYF
.	TRBV10-3	TRBJ2-7	.	TGTGCCATCAGTGTCGGGAACTCCTACGAGCAGTACTTC	CAISVGNSYEQYF
.	TRBV11-2	TRBJ2-1	TRBD2	TGTGCCAGCAGCGGAGCCCCTAGCGGGAGCAGGATACATGAGCAGTTCTTC	CASSGAPSGSRIHEQFF
.	TRBV7-2	TRBJ2-7	.	TGTGCCACCATAGCGGAATCCTACGAGCAGTACTTC	CATIAESYEQYF
few	TRBV11-2	TRBJ2-3	.	TGTGCCAGCAGCTCGAGTGACCAGTGGGTTGGTACGCAGTATTTT	CASSSSDQWVGTQYF
.	TRBV19	TRBJ1-1	.	TGTGCCAGTAGTACAGGGGTGAACACTGAAGCTTTCTTT	CASSTGVNTEAFF
.	TRBV27	TRBJ2-4	.	TGTGCCAGCAGTTTACGGGCTAGAACGGCCAAAAACATTCAGTACTTC	CASSLRARTAKNIQYF
few	TRBV6-5	TRBJ2-1	.	TGTGCCAGCAACCTCCGGGGTGGGTACAATGAGCAGTTCTTC	CASNLRGGYNEQFF
once	TRBV4-1	TRBJ2-6	.	TGCGCCAGCAGCCAAGAGGAGGCAGACTCTGGGGCCAACGTCCTGACTTTC	CASSQEEADSGANVLTF
.	TRBV5-1	TRBJ2-1	TRBD2	TGCGCCAGCAGCTTGGAGGATAGCGGGAATGATGAGCAGTTCTTC	CASSLEDSGNDEQFF
.	TRBV5-8	TRBJ2-7	TRBD1	TGTGCCAGCAGCGAAGGGGGGACAGGGATGATTTACGAGCAGTACTTC	CASSEGGTGMIYEQYF
.	TRBV7-6	TRBJ2-7	.	TGTGCCAGCAGCCCCGGTACTGACGAGCAGTACTTC	CASSPGTDEQYF
.	TRBV19	TRBJ2-1	TRBD2	TGTGCCAGTAGTATGGGGGGACTAGCGGACAACAATGAGCAGTTCTTC	CASSMGGLADNNEQFF
.	TRBV27	TRBJ2-1	TRBD1	TGTGCCAGCAGTTTCCGGGACAGATATTACAATGAGCAGTTCTTC	CASSFRDRYYNEQFF